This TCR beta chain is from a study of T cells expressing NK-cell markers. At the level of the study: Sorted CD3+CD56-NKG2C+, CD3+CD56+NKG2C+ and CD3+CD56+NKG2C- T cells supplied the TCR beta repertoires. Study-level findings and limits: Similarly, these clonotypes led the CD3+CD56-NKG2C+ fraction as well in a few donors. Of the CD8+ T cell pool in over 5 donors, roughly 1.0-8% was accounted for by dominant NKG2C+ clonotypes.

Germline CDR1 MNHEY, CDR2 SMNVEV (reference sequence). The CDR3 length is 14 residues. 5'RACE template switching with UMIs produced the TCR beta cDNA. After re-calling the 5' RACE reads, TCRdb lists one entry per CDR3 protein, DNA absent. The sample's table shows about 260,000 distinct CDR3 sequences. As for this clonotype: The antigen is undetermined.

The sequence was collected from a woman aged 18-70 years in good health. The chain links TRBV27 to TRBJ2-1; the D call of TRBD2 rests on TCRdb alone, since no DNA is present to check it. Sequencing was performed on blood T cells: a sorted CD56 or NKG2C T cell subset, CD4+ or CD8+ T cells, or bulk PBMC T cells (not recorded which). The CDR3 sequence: CASSLRRGGGEQFF.